This TCR beta chain was sequenced for a study of vaccination and CD4 T cells after COVID-19 (dated by TCRdb to between 2020 and 2023). Study-wide context: Convalescent patients had a positive SARS-CoV-2 result on nasal swab PCR, and of these patients, several had mild disease and one had severe disease. Control cultures received a CEFX viral epitope pool as the positive control, an HIV-1 Nef peptide pool as the negative control, or no peptide. The cultures were stimulated with overlapping spike peptide pools from SARS-CoV-2 and from the common cold coronaviruses HCoV-NL63, HCoV-OC43 and HCoV-229E. Post-vaccine blood samples were taken a median of 72 days after the second vaccine dose, with a range of roughly 14 to 241 days. Participants received two doses of either the Pfizer-BioNTech BNT162b2 vaccine (n=8) or the Moderna mRNA-1273 vaccine (n=2). In 10 COVID-19 convalescent patients and several infection-naive healthy vaccine recipients, researchers compared the spike-specific CD4+ TCR repertoire from before mRNA vaccination with the repertoire from after. Post-COVID blood samples were collected from convalescent patients a median of around 96 days after diagnosis, with a range of roughly 35 to 180 days. The convalescent cohort included six males and four females, with two Hispanic individuals, seven Caucasians, two Asians and one multiracial person. The research as a whole found: Only a relatively small number of convalescent patients were included in the study, and early timepoints following natural infection were not analyzed. In convalescent patients, a median about 90% of post-vaccine SARS-CoV-2-reactive clones were detected only after vaccination, and vaccine-specific priming was suggested by this finding. The median number of SARS-CoV-2-reactive clonotypes rose from around 22 after infection to 38 after vaccination, but the change was not significant. Of the vaccine-specific clones found in convalescent patients, nearly all (304 of 307) were mono-reactive for SARS-CoV-2 spike instead of being cross-reactive with common cold coronaviruses.

The treatment or condition tag for this specimen amounts to: roughly 10-day PBMC culture with coronavirus spike peptide pools or control peptides (ViraFEST assay). The study used the ViraFEST assay, which expanded antigen-specific T cells with peptide pools and then identified expanded clonotypes by TCR sequencing. The convalescent patients' positive SARS-CoV-2 PCR tests were from March to December 2020, which was before the Alpha, Beta and Delta variants emerged in the United States. PBMCs were cultured at roughly 1.8 million per well in IMDM supplemented with 5% human AB serum and approximately 10 IU/ml IL-2, with approximately 9.5 ug/ml peptide pools added. Half of the culture medium was replaced with fresh IL-2-containing medium on days 3 and 7. Once the cells had been in culture for less than 12 days, the EasySep CD4+ T cell isolation kit was used to isolate CD4+ T cells by negative selection. Ficoll-Paque Plus gradient centrifugation was used to isolate PBMCs from whole blood, and the isolated PBMCs were then either used fresh or cryopreserved at -140C. Culture conditions were generally each tested in triplicate wells.

About this clonotype: The clone's antigen remains unknown. Qualities for individual bases were not recorded, and no much larger clone is one base off.

Library generation was performed with PCR. At the Johns Hopkins FTIC core, DNA from the cultured CD4+ T cells underwent TCR sequencing with the Oncomine TCR Beta short-read assay. The QIAamp micro DNA kit was used to extract genomic DNA from the cultured CD4+ T cells. Oncomine TCR Beta libraries from cultured CD4+ T cells were pooled with unique dual indexes and sequenced on an Illumina iSeq 100. The original pipeline was this. Non-productive sequences were filtered out, and CDR3s that did not start with C, did not end with F or W, or were shorter than 7 amino acids were discarded. Antigen-specific clonotypes were identified using the MANAFEST web application through comparison of peptide-stimulated wells with reference and other culture wells. Positive clones required FDR below 0.05, an odds ratio above 5, and productive frequency above 0.1% in at least two of three replicate wells. A clonotype counted as cross-reactive if it showed significant expansion both in the SARS-CoV-2 spike wells and in at least one common cold coronavirus spike condition. Using R version 3.6.1, CDR3 homology was evaluated through Levenshtein distances (stringdist) along with unrooted phylogenetic trees (ape). TCRdb reprocessing: public reads trimmed at Q25 with fastp, clones called with MiXCR, in-frame beta chains kept. Rows with one shared CDR3 protein collapse into an entry with the most common genes and DNA. These V and J calls are TCRdb output, not the study's own analysis. This sample gives around 10,000 distinct CDR3 sequences in total; roughly 56% of them show up just once. The ten largest clones add up to 8% to 9.5% of the sample.

The material sequenced was CD4+ T cells from blood, cultured in vitro. The sequence was obtained from a human donor who had recovered from COVID-19.

CDR3 sequence: CATSSDTAYGYTF. The sequenced DNA is TGTGCCACCAGTTCGGACACCGCCTATGGCTACACCTTC. Recombination joined TRBV24-1 with TRBJ1-2, and the D gene may be TRBD1, 5 bases matching. Deletion took 6 bases off V and 4 bases off J, with a span of 11 bases between the germline ends. The CDR3 spans 13 residues, from the cysteine through the phenylalanine. Of the read, only the CDR3 DNA is kept; its 39 bases are in frame from base 1. Taken from the germline V gene, the CDR1 and CDR2 loops are KGHDR and SFDVKD.